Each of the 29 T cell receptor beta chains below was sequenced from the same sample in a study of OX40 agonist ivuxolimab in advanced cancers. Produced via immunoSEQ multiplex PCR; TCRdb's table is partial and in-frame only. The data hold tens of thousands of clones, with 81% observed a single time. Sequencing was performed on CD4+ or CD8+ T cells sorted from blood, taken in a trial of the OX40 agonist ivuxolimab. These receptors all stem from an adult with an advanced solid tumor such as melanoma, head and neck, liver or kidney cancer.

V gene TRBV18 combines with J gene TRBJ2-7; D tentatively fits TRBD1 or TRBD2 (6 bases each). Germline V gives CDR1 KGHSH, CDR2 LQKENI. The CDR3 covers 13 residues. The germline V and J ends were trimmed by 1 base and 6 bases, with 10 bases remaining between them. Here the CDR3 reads CASSPLRGGEQYF. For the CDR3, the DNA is TGTGCCAGCTCACCACTCAGGGGAGGCGAGCAGTACTTC.

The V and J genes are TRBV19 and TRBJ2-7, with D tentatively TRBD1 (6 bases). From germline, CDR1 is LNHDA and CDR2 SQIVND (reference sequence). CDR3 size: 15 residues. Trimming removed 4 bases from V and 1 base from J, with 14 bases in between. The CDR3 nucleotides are TGTGCCAGTAGTACGCCAGGACAGCCTTCCTACGAGCAGTACTTC. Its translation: CASSTPGQPSYEQYF.

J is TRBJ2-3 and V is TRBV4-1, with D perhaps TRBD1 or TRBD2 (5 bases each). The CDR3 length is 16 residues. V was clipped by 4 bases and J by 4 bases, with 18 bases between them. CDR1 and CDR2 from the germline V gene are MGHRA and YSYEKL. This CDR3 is CASSRTGTIGADTQYF. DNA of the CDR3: TGCGCCAGCAGCCGAACCGGGACGATCGGGGCAGATACGCAGTATTTT.

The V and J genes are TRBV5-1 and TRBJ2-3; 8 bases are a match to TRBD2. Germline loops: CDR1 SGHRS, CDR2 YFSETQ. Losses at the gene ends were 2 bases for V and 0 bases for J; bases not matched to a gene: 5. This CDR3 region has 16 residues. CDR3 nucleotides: TGCGCCAGCAGCTTAGCGGGAGCCTCTAGCACAGATACGCAGTATTTT. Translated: CASSLAGASSTDTQYF.

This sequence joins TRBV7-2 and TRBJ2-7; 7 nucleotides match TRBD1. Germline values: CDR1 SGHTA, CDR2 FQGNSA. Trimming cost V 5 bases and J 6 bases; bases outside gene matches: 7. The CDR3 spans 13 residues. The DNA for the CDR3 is TGTGCCAGCAGCCAAAGACAGGGTCTCGAGCAGTACTTC. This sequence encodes CASSQRQGLEQYF.

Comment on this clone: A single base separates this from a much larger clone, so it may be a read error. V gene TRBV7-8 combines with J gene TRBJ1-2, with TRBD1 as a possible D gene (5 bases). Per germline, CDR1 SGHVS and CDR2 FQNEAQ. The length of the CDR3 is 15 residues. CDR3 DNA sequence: TGTGCCAGCAGCTTAGGGGGGAGCGCAGTCTATGGCTGCACCTTC. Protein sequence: CASSLGGSAVYGCTF.

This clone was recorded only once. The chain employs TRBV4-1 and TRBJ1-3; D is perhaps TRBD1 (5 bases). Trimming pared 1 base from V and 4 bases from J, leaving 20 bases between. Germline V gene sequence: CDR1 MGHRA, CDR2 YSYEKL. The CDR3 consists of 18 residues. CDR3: CASSQALMVGGSGNTIYF. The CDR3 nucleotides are TGCGCCAGCAGCCAAGCGCTGATGGTGGGGGGTTCAGGAAACACCATATATTTT.

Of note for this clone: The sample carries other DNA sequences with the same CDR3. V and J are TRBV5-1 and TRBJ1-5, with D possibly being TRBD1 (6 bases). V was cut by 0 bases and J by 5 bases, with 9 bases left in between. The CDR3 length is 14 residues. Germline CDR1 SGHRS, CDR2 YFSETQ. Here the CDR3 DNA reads TGCGCCAGCAGCTTGGGAGGGGGGGATCAGCCCCAGCATTTT. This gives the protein CASSLGGGDQPQHF. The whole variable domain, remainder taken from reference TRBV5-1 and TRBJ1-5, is KAGVTQTPRYLIKTRGQQVTLSCSPISGHRSVSWYQQTPGQGLQFLFEYFSETQRNKGNFPGRFSGRQFSNSRSEMNVSTLELGDSALYLCASSLGGGDQPQHFGDGTRLSIL.

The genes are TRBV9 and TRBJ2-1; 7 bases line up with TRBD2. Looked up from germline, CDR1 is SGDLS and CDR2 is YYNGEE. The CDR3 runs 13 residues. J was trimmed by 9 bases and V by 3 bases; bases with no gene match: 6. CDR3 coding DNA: TGTGCCAGCAGCGCTAGCGGAGAAGTTGAGCAGTTCTTC. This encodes CASSASGEVEQFF.

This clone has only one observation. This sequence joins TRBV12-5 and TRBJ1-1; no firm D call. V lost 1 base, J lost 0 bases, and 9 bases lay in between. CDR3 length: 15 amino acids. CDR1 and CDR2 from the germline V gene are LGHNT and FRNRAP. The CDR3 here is CASGLDSGMNTEAFF. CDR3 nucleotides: TGTGCTAGTGGTTTGGATAGTGGGATGAACACTGAAGCTTTCTTT.

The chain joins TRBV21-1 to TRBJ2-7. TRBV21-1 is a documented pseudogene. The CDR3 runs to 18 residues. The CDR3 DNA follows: TGTGCCAGCAGCAAAGTTGAAACGCGGGACACCGATACCTACGAGCAGTACTTC. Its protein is CASSKVETRDTDTYEQYF.

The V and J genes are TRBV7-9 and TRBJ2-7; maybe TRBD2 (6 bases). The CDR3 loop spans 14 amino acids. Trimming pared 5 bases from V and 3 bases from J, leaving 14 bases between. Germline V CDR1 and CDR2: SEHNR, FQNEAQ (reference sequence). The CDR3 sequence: CASSSRDWGYEQYF. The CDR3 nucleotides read TGTGCCAGCAGCAGCCGGGACTGGGGCTACGAGCAGTACTTC.

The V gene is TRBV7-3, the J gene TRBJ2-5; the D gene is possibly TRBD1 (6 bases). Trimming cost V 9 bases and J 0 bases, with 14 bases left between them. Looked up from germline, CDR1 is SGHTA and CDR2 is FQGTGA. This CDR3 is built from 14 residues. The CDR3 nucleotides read TGTGCCAGGGGCCCACAGGGAAACCAAGAGACCCAGTACTTC. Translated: CARGPQGNQETQYF.

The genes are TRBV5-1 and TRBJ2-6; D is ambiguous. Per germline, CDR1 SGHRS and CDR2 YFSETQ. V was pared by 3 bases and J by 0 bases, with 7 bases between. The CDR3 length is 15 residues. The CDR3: CASSYGNSGANVLTF. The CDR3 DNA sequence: TGCGCCAGCAGCTACGGAAACTCTGGGGCCAACGTCCTGACTTTC.

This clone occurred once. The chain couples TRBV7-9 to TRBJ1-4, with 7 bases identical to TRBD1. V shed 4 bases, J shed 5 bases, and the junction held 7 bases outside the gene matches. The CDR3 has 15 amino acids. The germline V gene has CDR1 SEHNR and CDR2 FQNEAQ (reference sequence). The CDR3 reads CASSSGQVINEKLFF. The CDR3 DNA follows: TGTGCCAGCAGCTCCGGACAGGTCATCAATGAAAAACTGTTTTTT.

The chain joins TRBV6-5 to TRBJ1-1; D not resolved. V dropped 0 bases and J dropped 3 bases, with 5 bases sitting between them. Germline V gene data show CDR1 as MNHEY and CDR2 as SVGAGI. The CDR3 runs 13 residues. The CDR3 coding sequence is TGTGCCAGCAGTTACTCTTCACACACTGAAGCTTTCTTT. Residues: CASSYSSHTEAFF.

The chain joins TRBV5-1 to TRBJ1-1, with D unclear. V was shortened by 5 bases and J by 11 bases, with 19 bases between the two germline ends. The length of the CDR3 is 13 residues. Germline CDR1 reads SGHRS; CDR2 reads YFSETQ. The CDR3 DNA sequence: TGCGCCAGCAGACCGGAGGGCAGGTCCAAGGCTTTCTTT. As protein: CASRPEGRSKAFF.

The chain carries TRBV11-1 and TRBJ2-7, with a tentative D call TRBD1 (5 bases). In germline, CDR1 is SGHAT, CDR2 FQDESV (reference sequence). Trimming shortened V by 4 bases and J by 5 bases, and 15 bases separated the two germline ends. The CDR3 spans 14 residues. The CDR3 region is CASSSRQGSHEQYF. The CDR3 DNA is TGTGCCAGCAGCTCACGTCAGGGTTCCCACGAGCAGTACTTC.

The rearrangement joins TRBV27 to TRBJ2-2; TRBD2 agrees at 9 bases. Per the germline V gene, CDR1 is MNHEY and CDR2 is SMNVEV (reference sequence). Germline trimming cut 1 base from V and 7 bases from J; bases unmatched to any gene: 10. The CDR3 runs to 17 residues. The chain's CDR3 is CASSLWAGTSLVGELFF. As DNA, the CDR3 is TGTGCCAGCAGTTTATGGGCCGGGACTAGCTTGGTCGGGGAGCTGTTTTTT.

The CDR3 here is CASSRDLNQPQHF. The DNA of the CDR3 is TGTGCCAGCAGCAGGGACCTCAATCAGCCCCAGCATTTT. The chain links TRBV9 to TRBJ1-5; tentative D call: TRBD1 (5 bases). The V end lost 4 bases, the J end lost 3 bases, and 8 bases lay between the germline ends. The V gene's germline CDR1 is SGDLS and CDR2 YYNGEE. The CDR3 is made up of 13 amino acids.

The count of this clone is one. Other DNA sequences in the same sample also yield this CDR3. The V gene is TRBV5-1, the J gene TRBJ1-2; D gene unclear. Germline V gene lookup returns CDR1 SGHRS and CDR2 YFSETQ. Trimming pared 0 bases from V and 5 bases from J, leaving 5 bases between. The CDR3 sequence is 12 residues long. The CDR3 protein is CASSLGQYGYTF. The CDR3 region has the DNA TGCGCCAGCAGCTTGGGGCAGTATGGCTACACCTTC.

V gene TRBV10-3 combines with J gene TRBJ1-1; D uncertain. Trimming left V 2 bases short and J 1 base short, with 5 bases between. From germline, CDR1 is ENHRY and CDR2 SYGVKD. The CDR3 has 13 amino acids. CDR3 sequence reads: CAISEAGNTEAFF. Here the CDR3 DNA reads TGTGCCATCAGTGAGGCGGGGAACACTGAAGCTTTCTTT.

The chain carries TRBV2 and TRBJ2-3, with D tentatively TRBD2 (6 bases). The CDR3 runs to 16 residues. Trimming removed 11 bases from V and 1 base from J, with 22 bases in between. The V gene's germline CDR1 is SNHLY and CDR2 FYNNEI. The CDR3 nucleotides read TGTGCCGGGGGGACTCCCGCCGGTTCGGGCACAGATACGCAGTATTTT. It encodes CAGGTPAGSGTDTQYF.

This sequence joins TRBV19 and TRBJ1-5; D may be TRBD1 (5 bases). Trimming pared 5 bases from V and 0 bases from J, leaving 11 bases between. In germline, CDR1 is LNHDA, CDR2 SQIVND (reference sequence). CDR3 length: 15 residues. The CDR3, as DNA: TGTGCCAGTAGTGCCGGGACGGTTAGCAATCAGCCCCAGCATTTT. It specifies CASSAGTVSNQPQHF. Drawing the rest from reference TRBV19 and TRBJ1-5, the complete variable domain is DGGITQSPKYLFRKEGQNVTLSCEQNLNHDAMYWYRQDPGQGLRLIYYSQIVNDFQKGDIAEGYSVSREKKESFPLTVTSAQKNPTAFYLCASSAGTVSNQPQHFGDGTRLSIL.

CDR3 region: CASSSYGQGGTEAFF. CDR3 DNA: TGTGCCAGCAGCTCATACGGACAGGGGGGGACTGAAGCTTTCTTT. The rearrangement joins TRBV7-2 to TRBJ1-1; 10 nucleotides align to TRBD1. V was clipped by 4 bases and J by 5 bases; unmatched bases: 7. Germline assignment: CDR1 SGHTA and CDR2 FQGNSA. This CDR3 contains 15 residues.

CDR3 amino acids: CASSVNRGDTQYF. For the CDR3, the DNA is TGTGCCAGCAGTGTAAACAGGGGGGATACGCAGTATTTT. V is TRBV6-1 and J is TRBJ2-3; 8 bases line up with TRBD1. V dropped 4 bases and J dropped 6; count of bases not matched to a gene: 3. The CDR3 extends over 13 amino acids. CDR1 and CDR2 (germline): MNHNS, SASEGT.

CDR3 DNA sequence: TGTGCCAGCAGCCCATGGTCGCAGGCAGTGAACACTGAAGCTTTCTTT. Its protein product is CASSPWSQAVNTEAFF. The rearrangement joins TRBV11-2 to TRBJ1-1; D remains ambiguous. Germline V CDR1 and CDR2: SGHAT, FQNNGV. Trimming pared 5 bases from V and 0 bases from J, leaving 16 bases between. The CDR3 extends over 16 amino acids.

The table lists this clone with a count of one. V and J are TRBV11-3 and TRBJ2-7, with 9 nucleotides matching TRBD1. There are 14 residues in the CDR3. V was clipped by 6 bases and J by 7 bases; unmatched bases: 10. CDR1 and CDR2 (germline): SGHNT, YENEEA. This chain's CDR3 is CASRAGTGTEEQYF. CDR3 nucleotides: TGTGCCAGCAGGGCCGGGACAGGGACAGAAGAGCAGTACTTC. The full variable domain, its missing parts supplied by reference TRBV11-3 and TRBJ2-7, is EAGVVQSPRYKIIEKKQPVAFWCNPISGHNTLYWYLQNLGQGPELLIRYENEEAVDDSQLPKDRFSAERLKGVDSTLKIQPAELGDSAVYLCASRAGTGTEEQYFGPGTRLTVT.

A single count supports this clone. The CDR3 bases are TGCGCCAGCAGCTTGTACTCCGGCAGTAATGAAAAACTGTTTTTT. It specifies CASSLYSGSNEKLFF. The chain uses TRBV5-1 and TRBJ1-4; D unresolved. From germline, CDR1 is SGHRS and CDR2 YFSETQ. V gave up 1 base and J gave up 4 bases, with 11 bases separating them. The CDR3 runs to 15 residues.